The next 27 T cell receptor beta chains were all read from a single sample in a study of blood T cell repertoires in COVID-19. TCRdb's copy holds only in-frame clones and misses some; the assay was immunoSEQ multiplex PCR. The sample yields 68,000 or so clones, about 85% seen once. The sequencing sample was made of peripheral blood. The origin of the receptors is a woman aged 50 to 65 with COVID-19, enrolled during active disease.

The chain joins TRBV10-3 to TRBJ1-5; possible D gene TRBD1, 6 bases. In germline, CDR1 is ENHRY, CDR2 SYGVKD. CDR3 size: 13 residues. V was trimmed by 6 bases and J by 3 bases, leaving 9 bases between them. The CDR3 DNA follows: TGTGCCATCAGCCGACAGGCCAATCAGCCCCAGCATTTT. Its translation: CAISRQANQPQHF.

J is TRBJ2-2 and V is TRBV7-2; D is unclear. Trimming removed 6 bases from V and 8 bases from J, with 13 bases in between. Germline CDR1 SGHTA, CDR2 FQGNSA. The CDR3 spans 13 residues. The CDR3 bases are TGTGCCAGCAGTATCTTAAGCCCTGGGGAGCTGTTTTTT. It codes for CASSILSPGELFF.

The CDR3 bases are TGTGCCAGCAGCTTACCGGGACAGGGGACCGTGAACACTGAAGCTTTCTTT. Amino acids: CASSLPGQGTVNTEAFF. J is TRBJ1-1 and V is TRBV7-9, with 10 bases lining up with TRBD1. After removal of 2 bases from V and 0 bases from J, the junction contained 6 bases not matched to a gene. CDR1 SEHNR and CDR2 FQNEAQ come from the germline V gene (reference sequence). CDR3 length: 17 amino acids. The full variable domain, with the rest looked up from reference TRBV7-9 and TRBJ1-1, is DTGVSQNPRHKITKRGQNVTFRCDPISEHNRLYWYRQTLGQGPEFLTYFQNEAQLEKSRLLSDRFSAERPKGSFSTLEIQRTEQGDSAMYLCASSLPGQGTVNTEAFFGQGTRLTVV.

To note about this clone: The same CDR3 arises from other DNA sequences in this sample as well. For the CDR3, the DNA is TGCGCCAGCAGCGGACGGACAGGGAAGGAGACCCAGTACTTC. It codes for CASSGRTGKETQYF. This chain connects TRBV5-1 to TRBJ2-5; 8 bases are shared with TRBD1. Germline CDR1 SGHRS, CDR2 YFSETQ. With V trimmed by 4 bases and J by 5 bases, 7 bases remained unmatched. This CDR3 has 14 amino acids.

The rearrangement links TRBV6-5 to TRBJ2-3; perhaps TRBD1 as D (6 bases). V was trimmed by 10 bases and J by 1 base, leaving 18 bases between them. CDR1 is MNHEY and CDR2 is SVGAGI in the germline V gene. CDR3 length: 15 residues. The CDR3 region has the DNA TGTGCCACCACCCTTACAGGGAAGGGCACAGATACGCAGTATTTT. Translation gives CATTLTGKGTDTQYF.

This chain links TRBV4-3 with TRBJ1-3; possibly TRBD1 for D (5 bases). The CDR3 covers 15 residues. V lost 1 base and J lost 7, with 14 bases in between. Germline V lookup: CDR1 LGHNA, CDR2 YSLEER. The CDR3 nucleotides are TGCGCCAGCAGCCAAGCCTTTGGGACTCGGAACACCATATATTTT. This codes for CASSQAFGTRNTIYF.

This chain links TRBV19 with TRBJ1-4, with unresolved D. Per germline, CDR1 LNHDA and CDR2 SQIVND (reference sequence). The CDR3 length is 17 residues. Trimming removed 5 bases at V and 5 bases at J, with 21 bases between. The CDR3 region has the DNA TGTGCCAGTAGTTTTTTTGCGCGACGGTCGACAAATGAAAAACTGTTTTTT. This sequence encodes CASSFFARRSTNEKLFF.

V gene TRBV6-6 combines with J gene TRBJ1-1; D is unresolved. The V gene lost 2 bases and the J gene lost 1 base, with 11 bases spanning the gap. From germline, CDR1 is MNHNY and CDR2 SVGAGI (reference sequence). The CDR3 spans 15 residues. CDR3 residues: CASSYGLPSNTEAFF. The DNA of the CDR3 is TGTGCCAGCAGTTACGGCCTCCCGTCGAACACTGAAGCTTTCTTT.

The CDR3 loop reads CASSTAPALYEQYF. The CDR3 nucleotides are TGTGCCAGCAGCACCGCCCCCGCCCTATACGAGCAGTACTTC. V usage is TRBV5-5 and J usage is TRBJ2-7; D is ambiguous. V was cut by 4 bases and J by 4 bases, with 15 bases left in between. Germline lookup yields CDR1 SGHKS and CDR2 YYEKEE (reference sequence). The CDR3 is 14 amino acids. Filled out from reference TRBV5-5 and TRBJ2-7, the complete variable domain reads DAGVTQSPTHLIKTRGQQVTLRCSPISGHKSVSWYQQVLGQGPQFIFQYYEKEERGRGNFPDRFSARQFPNYSSELNVNALLLGDSALYLCASSTAPALYEQYFGPGTRLTVT.

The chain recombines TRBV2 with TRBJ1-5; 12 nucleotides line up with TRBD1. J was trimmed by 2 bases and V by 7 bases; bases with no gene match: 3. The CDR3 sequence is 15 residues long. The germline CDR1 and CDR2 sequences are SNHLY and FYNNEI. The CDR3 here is CASTGTGGGNQPQHF. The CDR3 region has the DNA TGTGCCAGCACTGGGACAGGGGGCGGCAATCAGCCCCAGCATTTT. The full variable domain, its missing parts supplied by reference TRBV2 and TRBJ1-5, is EPEVTQTPSHQVTQMGQEVILRCVPISNHLYFYWYRQILGQKVEFLVSFYNNEISEKSEIFDDQFSVERPDGSNFTLKIRSTKLEDSAMYFCASTGTGGGNQPQHFGDGTRLSIL.

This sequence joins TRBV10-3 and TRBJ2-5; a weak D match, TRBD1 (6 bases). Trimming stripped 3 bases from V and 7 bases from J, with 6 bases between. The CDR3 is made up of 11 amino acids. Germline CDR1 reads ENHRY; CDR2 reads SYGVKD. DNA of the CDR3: TGTGCCATCAGTGAAGGGGGGACCCAGTACTTC. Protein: CAISEGGTQYF.

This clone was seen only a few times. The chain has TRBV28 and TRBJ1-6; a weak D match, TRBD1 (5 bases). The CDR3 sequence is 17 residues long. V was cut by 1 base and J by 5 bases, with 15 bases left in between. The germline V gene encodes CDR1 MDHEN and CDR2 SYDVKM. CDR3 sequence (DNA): TGTGCCAGCAGTTTATTCCCTCAGGGCCTCAATAATTCACCCCTCCACTTT. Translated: CASSLFPQGLNNSPLHF.

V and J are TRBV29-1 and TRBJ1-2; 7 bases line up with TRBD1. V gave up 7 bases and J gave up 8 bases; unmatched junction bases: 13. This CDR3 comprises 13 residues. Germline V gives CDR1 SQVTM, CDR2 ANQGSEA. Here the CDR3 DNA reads TGCAGCGCCAGCACCCCAACAGGGGTGGGCTACACCTTC. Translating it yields CSASTPTGVGYTF.

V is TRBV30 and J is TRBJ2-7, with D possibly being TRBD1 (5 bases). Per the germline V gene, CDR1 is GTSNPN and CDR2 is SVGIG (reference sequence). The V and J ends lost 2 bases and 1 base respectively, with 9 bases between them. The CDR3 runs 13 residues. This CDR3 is CAWSKGRSYEQYF. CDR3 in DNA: TGTGCCTGGAGTAAGGGGCGGTCCTACGAGCAGTACTTC.

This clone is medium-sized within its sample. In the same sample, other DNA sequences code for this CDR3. The CDR3 sequence is CAISEPGQGKTDTQYF. The DNA of the CDR3 is TGTGCCATCAGTGAGCCAGGACAGGGCAAGACAGATACGCAGTATTTT. The chain carries TRBV10-3 and TRBJ2-3, with 8 nucleotides matching TRBD1. This CDR3 comprises 16 residues. With V trimmed by 2 bases and J by 3 bases, 7 bases remained unmatched. The germline V gene encodes CDR1 ENHRY and CDR2 SYGVKD.

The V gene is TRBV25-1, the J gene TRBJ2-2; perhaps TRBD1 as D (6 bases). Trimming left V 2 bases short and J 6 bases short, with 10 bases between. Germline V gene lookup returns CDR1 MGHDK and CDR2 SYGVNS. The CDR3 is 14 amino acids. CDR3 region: CASSETGFAGELFF. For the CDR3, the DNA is TGTGCCAGCAGTGAAACAGGGTTTGCCGGGGAGCTGTTTTTT.

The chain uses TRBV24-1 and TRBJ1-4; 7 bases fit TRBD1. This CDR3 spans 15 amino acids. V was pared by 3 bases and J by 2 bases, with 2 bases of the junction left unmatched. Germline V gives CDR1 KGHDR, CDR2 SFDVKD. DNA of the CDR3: TGTGCCACCAGTGATCTACAGGGGACTAATGAAAAACTGTTTTTT. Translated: CATSDLQGTNEKLFF.

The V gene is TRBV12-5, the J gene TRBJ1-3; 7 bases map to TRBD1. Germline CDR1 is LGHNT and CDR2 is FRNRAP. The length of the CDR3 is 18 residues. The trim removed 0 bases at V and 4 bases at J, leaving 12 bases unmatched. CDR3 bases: TGTGCTAGTGGTTTGGTCCTCGGGGGACAGTTTTCGGGAAACACCATATATTTT. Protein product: CASGLVLGGQFSGNTIYF.

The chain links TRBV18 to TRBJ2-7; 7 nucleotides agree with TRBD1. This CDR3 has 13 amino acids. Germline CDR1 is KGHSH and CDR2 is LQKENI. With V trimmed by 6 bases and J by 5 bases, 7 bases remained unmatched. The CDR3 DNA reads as TGTGCCAGCTCGCAAACAGGGGTTAACGAGCAGTACTTC. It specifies CASSQTGVNEQYF.

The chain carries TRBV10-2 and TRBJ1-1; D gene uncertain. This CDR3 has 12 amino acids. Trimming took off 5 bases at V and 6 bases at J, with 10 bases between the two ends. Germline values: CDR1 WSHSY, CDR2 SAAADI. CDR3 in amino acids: CASSRGSPEAFF. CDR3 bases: TGCGCCAGCAGTCGAGGGTCCCCTGAAGCTTTCTTT.

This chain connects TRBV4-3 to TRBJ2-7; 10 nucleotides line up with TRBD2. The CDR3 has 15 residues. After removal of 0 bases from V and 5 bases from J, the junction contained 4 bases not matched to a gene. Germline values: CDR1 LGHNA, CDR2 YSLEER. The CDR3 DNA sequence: TGCGCCAGCAGCCAAGAATGGACTAGCGGACACGAGCAGTACTTC. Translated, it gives CASSQEWTSGHEQYF.

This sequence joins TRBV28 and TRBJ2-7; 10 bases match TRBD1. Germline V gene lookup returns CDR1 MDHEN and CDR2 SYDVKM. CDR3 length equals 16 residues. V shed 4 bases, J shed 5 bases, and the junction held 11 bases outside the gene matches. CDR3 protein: CASSSIRDRGGHEQYF. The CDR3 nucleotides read TGTGCCAGCAGTTCCATCCGGGACAGGGGTGGCCACGAGCAGTACTTC.

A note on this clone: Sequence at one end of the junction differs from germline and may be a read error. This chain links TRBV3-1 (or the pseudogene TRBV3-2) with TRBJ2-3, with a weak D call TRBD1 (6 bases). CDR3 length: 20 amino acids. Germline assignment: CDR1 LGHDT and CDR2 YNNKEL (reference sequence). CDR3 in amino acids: CASNQGRGMTDLLITDTQYF. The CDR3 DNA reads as TGTGCCAGCAACCAAGGAAGGGGGATGACAGACCTCCTAATCACAGATACGCAGTATTTT.

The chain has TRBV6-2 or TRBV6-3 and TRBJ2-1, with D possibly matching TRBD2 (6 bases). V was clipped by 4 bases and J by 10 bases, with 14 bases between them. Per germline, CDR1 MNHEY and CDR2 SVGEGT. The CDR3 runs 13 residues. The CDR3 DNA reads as TGTGCCAGCAGTTTCCAGGGACTTGGGGAGCAGTTCTTC. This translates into CASSFQGLGEQFF.

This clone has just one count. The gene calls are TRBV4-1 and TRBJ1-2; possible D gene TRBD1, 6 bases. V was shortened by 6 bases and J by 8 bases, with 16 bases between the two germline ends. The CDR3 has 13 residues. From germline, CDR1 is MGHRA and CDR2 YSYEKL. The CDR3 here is CASSYNRERGYTF. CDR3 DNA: TGCGCCAGCAGTTATAACAGGGAGAGGGGCTACACCTTC.

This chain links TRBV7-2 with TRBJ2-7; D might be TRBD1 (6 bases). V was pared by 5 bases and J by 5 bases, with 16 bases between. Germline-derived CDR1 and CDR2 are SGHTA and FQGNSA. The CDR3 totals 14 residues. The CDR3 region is CASSRLLNRDEQYF. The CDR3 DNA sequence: TGTGCCAGCAGCCGTCTCCTTAACAGGGACGAGCAGTACTTC.

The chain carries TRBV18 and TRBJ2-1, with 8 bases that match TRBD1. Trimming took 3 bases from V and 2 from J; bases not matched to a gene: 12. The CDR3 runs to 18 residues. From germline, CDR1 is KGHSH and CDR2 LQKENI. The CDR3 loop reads CASSPRPQGAGTYNEQFF. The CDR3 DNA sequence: TGTGCCAGCTCACCTCGTCCCCAGGGGGCCGGCACCTACAATGAGCAGTTCTTC.